This T cell receptor beta chain was profiled in a study of T cells in Graves' hyperthyroidism and ophthalmopathy. Study in general: Blood from the periphery was taken at initial diagnosis, before any treatment. Points from the study as a whole: A 13 V-J model separated ophthalmopathy from stable hyperthyroidism. Most thyroid clonotypes expanded above 0.001 appeared in blood too.

This clonotype was observed many times. Its antigen is undetermined. TCR beta CDR3 sequences were amplified from RNA transcripts. Researchers ran a first-round RT-PCR on the TCR CDR3 using the HTBI primer set. In TCRdb, the multiplex PCR reads were re-called with MiXCR into one record per CDR3 protein. Among under 300,000 distinct CDR3 sequences listed, approximately 12% were seen once. Sequenced material: blood. This sequence originates from a woman in her thirties with Graves' hyperthyroidism that later progressed to Graves' ophthalmopathy.

The CDR3, as DNA: TGTGCCAGCAGCCAAACCTCCGGGGGAAACACTGAAGCTTTCTTT. This sequence encodes CASSQTSGGNTEAFF. The rearrangement uses TRBV27 and TRBJ1-1; tentatively, D is TRBD1 (5 bases). Trimming pared 6 bases from V and 2 bases from J, leaving 16 bases between. This CDR3 is built from 15 residues. The V gene's germline CDR1 is MNHEY and CDR2 SMNVEV (reference sequence).